This T cell receptor beta chain comes out of a study of blood T cell repertoires in COVID-19. This clone was picked up a small number of times. Trimming removed 8 bases at V and 3 bases at J, with 16 bases between. The germline gives CDR1 MDHEN, CDR2 SYDVKM. This CDR3 spans 14 amino acids. The protocol was immunoSEQ multiplex PCR, while the TCRdb copy is restricted to in-frame clones and leaves out a portion. Of about 87,000 clones listed, 60% to 80% are singletons. Sequencing was performed on peripheral blood. The chain has TRBV28 and TRBJ1-2; D might be TRBD1 (5 bases). The sequence was collected from a woman aged 45-59 years with acute or convalescent COVID-19. The CDR3, as DNA: TGTGCCAGCCACCCCGCAGGGTGGGACTATGGCTACACCTTC. It encodes CASHPAGWDYGYTF.